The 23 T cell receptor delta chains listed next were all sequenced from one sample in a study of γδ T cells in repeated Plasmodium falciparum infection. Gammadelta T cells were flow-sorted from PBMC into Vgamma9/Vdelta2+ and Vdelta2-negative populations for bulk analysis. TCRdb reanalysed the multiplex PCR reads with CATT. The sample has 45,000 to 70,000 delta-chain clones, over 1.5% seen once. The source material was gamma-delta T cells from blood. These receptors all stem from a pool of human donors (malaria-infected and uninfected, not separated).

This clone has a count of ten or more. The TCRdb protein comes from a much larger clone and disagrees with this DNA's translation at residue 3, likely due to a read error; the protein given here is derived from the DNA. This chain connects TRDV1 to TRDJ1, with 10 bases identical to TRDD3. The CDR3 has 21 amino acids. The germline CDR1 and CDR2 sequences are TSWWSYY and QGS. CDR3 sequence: CAIGGPTGTGGSLSYTDKLIF. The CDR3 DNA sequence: TGTGCTATTGGGGGGCCTACGGGTACTGGGGGATCACTCTCTTACACCGATAAACTCATCTTT.

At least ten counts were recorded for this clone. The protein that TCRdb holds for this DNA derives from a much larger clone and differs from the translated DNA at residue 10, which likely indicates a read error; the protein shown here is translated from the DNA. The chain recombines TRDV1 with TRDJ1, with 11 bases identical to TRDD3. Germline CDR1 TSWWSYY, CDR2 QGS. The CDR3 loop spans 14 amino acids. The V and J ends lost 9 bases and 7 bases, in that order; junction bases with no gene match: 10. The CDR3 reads CALLGDTGFGKLIF. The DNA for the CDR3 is TGTGCTCTCCTGGGGGATACCGGCTTCGGTAAACTCATCTTT.

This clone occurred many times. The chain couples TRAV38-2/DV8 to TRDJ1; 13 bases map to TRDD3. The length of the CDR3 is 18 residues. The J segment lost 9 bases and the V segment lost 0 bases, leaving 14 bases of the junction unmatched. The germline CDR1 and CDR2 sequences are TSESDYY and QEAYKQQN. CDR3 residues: CAYRSVSLPTGGYAELIF. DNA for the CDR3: TGTGCTTATAGGAGCGTTAGCCTTCCGACTGGGGGATACGCGGAACTCATCTTT.

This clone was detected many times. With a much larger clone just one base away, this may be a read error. CDR3 DNA sequence: TGTGCTCTTGGGGAAACGACGTGCTGGTTAAACGATAAACTCATCTTT. Encoded protein: CALGETTCWLNDKLIF. The chain joins TRDV1 to TRDJ1; no definite D call. The CDR3 has 16 residues. Germline V gene lookup returns CDR1 TSWWSYY and CDR2 QGS. Trimming pared 2 bases from V and 4 bases from J, leaving 17 bases between.

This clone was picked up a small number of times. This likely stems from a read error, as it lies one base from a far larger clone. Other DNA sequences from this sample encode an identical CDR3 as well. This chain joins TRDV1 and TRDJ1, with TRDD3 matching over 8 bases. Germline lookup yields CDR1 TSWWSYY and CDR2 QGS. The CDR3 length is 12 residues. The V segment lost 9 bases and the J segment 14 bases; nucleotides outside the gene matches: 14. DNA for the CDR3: TGTGCTCTCTTTGAGCTTACTGGGGGTCTTATCTTT. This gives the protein CALFELTGGLIF.

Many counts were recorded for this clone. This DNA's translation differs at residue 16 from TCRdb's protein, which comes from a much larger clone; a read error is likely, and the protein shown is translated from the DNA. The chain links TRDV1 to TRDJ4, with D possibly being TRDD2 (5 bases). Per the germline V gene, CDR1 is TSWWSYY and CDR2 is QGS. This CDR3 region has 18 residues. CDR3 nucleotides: TGTGCTCTTGGGGAACTTACCCTACGGCGCTACGCAGTCAGACCCCCGATCTTT. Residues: CALGELTLRRYAVRPPIF.

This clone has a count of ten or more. The CDR3 loop reads CALGGASWQYWGIFTYTDKLIF. The CDR3 DNA is TGTGCTCTTGGGGGGGCTTCCTGGCAGTATTGGGGGATATTCACTTACACCGATAAACTCATCTTT. The rearrangement links TRDV1 to TRDJ1, with TRDD3 identical over 9 bases. Trimming at V came to 4 bases and at J to 0 bases, leaving 24 bases not matched to a gene. Germline-derived CDR1 and CDR2 are TSWWSYY and QGS. The CDR3 consists of 22 residues.

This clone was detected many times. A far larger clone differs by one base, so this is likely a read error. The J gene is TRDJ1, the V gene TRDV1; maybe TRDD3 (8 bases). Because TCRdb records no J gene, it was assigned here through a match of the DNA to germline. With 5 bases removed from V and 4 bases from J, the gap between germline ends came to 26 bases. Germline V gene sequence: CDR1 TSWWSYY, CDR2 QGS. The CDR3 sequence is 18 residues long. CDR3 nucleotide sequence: TGTGCTCTTGGGAAGGCCTTCCTCCGTACTGGGGGGTTCGATAAACTCATCTTT. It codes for CALGKAFLRTGGFDKLIF.

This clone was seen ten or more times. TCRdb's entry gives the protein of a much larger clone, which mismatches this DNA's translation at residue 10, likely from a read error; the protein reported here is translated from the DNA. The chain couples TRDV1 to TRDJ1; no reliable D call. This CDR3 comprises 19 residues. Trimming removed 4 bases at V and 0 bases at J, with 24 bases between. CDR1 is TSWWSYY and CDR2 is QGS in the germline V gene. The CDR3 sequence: CALGGRLKKPLRYTDKLIF. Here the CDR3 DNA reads TGTGCTCTTGGGGGAAGACTTAAAAAGCCCCTCCGGTACACCGATAAACTCATCTTT.

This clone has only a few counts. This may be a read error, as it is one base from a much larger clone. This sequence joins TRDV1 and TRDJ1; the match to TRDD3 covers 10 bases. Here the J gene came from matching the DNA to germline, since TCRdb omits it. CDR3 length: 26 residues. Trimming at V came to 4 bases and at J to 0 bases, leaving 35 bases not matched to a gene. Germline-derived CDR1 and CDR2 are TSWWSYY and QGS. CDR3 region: CALGVISTSYCFLGDKGLAYTDKLIF. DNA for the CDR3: TGTGCTCTTGGGGTTATTTCCACCTCCTACTGTTTCCTGGGGGATAAAGGTCTCGCGTACACCGATAAACTCATCTTT.

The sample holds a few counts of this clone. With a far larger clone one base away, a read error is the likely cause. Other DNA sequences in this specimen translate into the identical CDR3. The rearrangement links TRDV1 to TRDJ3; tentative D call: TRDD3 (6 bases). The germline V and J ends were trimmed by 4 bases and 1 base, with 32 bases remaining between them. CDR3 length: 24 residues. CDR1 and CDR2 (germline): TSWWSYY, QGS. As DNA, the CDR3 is TGTGCTCTTGGGGTCCCACGCCTGATGGAAATTCTGGGGAAGGGTTCCTGGGACACCCGACAGATGTTTTTC. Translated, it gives CALGVPRLMEILGKGSWDTRQMFF.

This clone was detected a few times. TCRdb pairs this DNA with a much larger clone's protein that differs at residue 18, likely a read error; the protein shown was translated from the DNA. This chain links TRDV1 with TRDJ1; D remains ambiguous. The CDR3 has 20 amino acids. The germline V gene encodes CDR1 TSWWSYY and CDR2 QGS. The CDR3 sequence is CALGEVGRRTPGRYTDKHIF. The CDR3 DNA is TGTGCTCTTGGGGAGGTCGGGAGACGGACCCCGGGAAGGTACACCGATAAACACATCTTT.

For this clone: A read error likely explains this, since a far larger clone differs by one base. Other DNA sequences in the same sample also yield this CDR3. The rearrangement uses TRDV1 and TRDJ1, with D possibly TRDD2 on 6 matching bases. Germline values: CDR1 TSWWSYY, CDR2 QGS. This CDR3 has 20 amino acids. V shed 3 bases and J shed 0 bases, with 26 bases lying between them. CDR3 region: CALGESYAPFGLLYTDKLIF. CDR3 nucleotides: TGTGCTCTTGGGGAGTCCTACGCCCCCTTCGGACTGCTGTACACCGATAAACTCATCTTT.

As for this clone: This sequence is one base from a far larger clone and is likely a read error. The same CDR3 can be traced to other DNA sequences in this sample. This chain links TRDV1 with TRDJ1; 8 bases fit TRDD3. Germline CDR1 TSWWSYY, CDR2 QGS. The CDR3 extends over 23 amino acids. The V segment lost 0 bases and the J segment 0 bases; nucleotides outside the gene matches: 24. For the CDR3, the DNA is TGTGCTCTTGGGGAACTATTTTCTAAGGATCGGATGGGGGATCCACCTTACACCGATAAACTCATCTTT. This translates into CALGELFSKDRMGDPPYTDKLIF.

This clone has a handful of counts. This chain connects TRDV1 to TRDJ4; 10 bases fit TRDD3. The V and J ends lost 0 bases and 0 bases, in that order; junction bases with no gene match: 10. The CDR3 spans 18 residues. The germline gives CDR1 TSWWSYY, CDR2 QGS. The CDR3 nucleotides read TGTGCTCTTGGGGAACTAGGAAACGTACTGGGGGATGCCAGACCCCTGATCTTT. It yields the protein CALGELGNVLGDARPLIF.

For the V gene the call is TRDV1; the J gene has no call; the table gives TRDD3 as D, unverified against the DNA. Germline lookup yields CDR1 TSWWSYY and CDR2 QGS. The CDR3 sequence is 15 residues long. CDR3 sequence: CALGNGASRTDKLTF. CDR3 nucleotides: TGTGCTCTTGGGAATGGGGCCTCCCGGACCGATAAACTCACCTTT.

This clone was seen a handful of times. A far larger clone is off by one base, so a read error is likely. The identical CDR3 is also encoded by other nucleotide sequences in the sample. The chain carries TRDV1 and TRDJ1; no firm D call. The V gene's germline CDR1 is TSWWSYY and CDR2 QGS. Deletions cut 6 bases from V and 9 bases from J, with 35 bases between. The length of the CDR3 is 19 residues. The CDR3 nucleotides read TGTGCTCTTGGAGAATTCTCTAAAAGATTCCGTACCGGGTTTAAGGAACTCATCTTT. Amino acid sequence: CALGEFSKRFRTGFKELIF.

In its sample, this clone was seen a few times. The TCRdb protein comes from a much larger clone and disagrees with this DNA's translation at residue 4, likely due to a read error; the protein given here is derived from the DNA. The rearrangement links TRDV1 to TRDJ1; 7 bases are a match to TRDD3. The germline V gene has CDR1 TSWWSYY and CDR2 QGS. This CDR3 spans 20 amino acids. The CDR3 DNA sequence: TGTGCTCTTAGGGAACCGGGGGCCCTACGCTCCGGGGGATCAAGCGATAAACTCATCTTT. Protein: CALREPGALRSGGSSDKLIF.

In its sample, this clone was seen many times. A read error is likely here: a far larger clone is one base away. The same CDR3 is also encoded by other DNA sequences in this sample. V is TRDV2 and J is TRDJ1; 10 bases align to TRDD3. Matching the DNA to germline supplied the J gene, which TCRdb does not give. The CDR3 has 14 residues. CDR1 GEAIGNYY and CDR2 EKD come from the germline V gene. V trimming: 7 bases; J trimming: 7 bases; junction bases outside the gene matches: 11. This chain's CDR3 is CACDELGDSSKLIF. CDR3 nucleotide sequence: TGTGCCTGCGACGAACTGGGGGATTCGAGTAAACTCATCTTT.

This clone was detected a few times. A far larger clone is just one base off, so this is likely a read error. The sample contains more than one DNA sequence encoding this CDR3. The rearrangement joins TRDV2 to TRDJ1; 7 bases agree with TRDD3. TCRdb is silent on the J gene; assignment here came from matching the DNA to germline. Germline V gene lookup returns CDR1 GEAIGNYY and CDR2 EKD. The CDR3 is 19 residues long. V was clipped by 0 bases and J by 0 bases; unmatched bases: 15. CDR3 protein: CACDTVETGGDLYTDKLIF. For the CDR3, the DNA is TGTGCCTGTGACACCGTAGAAACAGGGGGGGATCTGTACACCGATAAACTCATCTTT.

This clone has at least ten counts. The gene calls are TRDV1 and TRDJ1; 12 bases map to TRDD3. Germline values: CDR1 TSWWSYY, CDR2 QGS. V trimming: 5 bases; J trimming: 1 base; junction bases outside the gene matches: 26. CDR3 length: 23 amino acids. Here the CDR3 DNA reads TGTGCTCTTGGGAGCCTACGTACCTGGGGGATACGCGTATCATACGCCATCACCGATAAACTCATCTTT. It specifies CALGSLRTWGIRVSYAITDKLIF.

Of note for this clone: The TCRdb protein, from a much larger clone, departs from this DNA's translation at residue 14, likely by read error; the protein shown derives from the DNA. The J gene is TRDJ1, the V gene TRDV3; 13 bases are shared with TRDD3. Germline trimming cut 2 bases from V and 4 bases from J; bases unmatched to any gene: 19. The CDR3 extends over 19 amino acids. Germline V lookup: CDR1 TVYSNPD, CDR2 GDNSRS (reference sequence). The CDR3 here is CAFAPSYGTGGYVIDKLIF. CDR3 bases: TGTGCCTTTGCGCCTTCCTACGGAACTGGGGGATACGTCATCGATAAACTCATCTTT.

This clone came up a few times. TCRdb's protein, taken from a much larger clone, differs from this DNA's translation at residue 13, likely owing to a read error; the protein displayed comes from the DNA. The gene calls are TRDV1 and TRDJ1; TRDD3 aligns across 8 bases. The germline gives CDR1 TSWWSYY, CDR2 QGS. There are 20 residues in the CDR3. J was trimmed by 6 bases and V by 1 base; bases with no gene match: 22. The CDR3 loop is CALGEPLTDLLGGTAYKLIF. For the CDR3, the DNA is TGTGCTCTTGGGGAACCCCTTACTGATTTACTGGGGGGTACAGCCTATAAACTCATCTTT.